Presented here are 30 T cell receptor beta chains from one specimen sequenced in a study of control samples from healthy donors and cancer patients. Repertoires were generated with immunoSEQ multiplex PCR, while TCRdb's copy carries only in-frame clones and drops some. Seen here are 120,000 or so clones, roughly 94% observed once, and the top ten hold roughly 4%. The sequenced sample was blood. The source of these receptors is a man in his thirties or forties in good health.

The chain has TRBV30 and TRBJ2-6; D gene ambiguous. The V gene lost 0 bases and the J gene lost 0 bases, with 6 bases spanning the gap. Germline-derived CDR1 and CDR2 are GTSNPN and SVGIG (reference sequence). The CDR3 length is 15 residues. CDR3 region: CAWSVRLSGANVLTF. The CDR3 coding sequence is TGTGCCTGGAGTGTAAGGCTCTCTGGGGCCAACGTCCTGACTTTC.

This chain uses TRBV30 with TRBJ2-1, with D possibly TRBD2 on 6 matching bases. Trimming removed 1 base at V and 3 bases at J, with 19 bases between. Germline V gene sequence: CDR1 GTSNPN, CDR2 SVGIG (reference sequence). The CDR3 is made up of 17 amino acids. The CDR3, as DNA: TGTGCCTGGAGTGACGGTCCGGGAGACTCGAGCTACAATGAGCAGTTCTTC. This sequence encodes CAWSDGPGDSSYNEQFF.

This sequence joins TRBV7-9 and TRBJ1-5; tentative D call: TRBD1 (6 bases). V lost 5 bases to trimming and J lost 2 bases, with 13 bases between them. This CDR3 has 15 residues. Germline V CDR1 and CDR2: SEHNR, FQNEAQ (reference sequence). CDR3 region: CASSLGDKGNQPQHF. In DNA form, the CDR3 reads TGTGCCAGCAGCCTAGGGGACAAGGGCAATCAGCCCCAGCATTTT.

The chain has TRBV6-2 or TRBV6-3 and TRBJ1-2; 8 positions match TRBD1. Unmatched junction bases numbered 7, after V lost 2 bases and J lost 5 bases. The CDR3 sequence is 15 residues long. CDR1 is MNHEY and CDR2 is SVGEGT in the germline V gene. The CDR3 coding sequence is TGTGCCAGCAGTTACGCAGGGGGCCAACCATATGGCTACACCTTC. Its protein product is CASSYAGGQPYGYTF.

This sequence joins TRBV6-2 or TRBV6-3 and TRBJ1-5, with 8 bases matching TRBD1. From germline, CDR1 is MNHEY and CDR2 SVGEGT. The CDR3 loop spans 15 amino acids. V shed 6 bases and J 5 bases; nucleotides not matched to a gene: 9. In DNA, the CDR3 is TGTGCCAGCAGCGTAGGACAGGGAGGATATCAGCCCCAGCATTTT. Protein sequence: CASSVGQGGYQPQHF.

This rearrangement joins TRBV19 to TRBJ2-4; the match to TRBD2 covers 9 bases. J lost 0 bases, V lost 2 bases, and 8 bases had no gene match. This CDR3 has 18 residues. Germline CDR1 LNHDA, CDR2 SQIVND (reference sequence). CDR3 bases: TGTGCCAGTAGTATATATAGCGGGGGCCCTATAGCCAAAAACATTCAGTACTTC. This codes for CASSIYSGGPIAKNIQYF.

The DNA of the CDR3 is TGTGCCAGCAGATACCTAGCGGAGACCTACGAGCAGTACTTC. This sequence encodes CASRYLAETYEQYF. The V call is TRBV6-8, the J call TRBJ2-7; 7 bases align to TRBD2. J was trimmed by 2 bases and V by 6 bases; bases with no gene match: 7. This CDR3 comprises 14 residues. In germline, CDR1 is MNHGY, CDR2 SAAAGT.

CDR3 sequence: CASSRSMGEKLFF. As DNA, the CDR3 is TGTGCCAGCAGCCGGAGCATGGGTGAAAAACTGTTTTTT. The chain links TRBV7-8 to TRBJ1-4; no clear D. This CDR3 comprises 13 residues. The germline V gene encodes CDR1 SGHVS and CDR2 FQNEAQ. V was trimmed by 5 bases and J by 7 bases, leaving 11 bases between them.

The V gene is TRBV2, the J gene TRBJ1-1; the D gene is possibly TRBD1 (5 bases). The CDR3 is 12 amino acids. Trimming removed 4 bases at V and 3 bases at J, with 6 bases between. CDR1 and CDR2 from the germline V gene are SNHLY and FYNNEI. The DNA of the CDR3 is TGTGCCAGCAGTGGGGGGGACACTGAAGCTTTCTTT. This translates into CASSGGDTEAFF.

The CDR3 DNA reads TGTGCCAGCAGAACGACTAAGCGGGTTCCCTACGAGCAGTACTTC. Translated: CASRTTKRVPYEQYF. J is TRBJ2-7 and V is TRBV7-9; weak D call: TRBD2 (6 bases). The CDR3 extends over 15 amino acids. The V end was cut by 6 bases, the J end by 2 bases, with 17 bases between. Per germline, CDR1 SEHNR and CDR2 FQNEAQ (reference sequence).

J is TRBJ1-6 and V is TRBV10-1; 10 nucleotides agree with TRBD1. Germline lookup yields CDR1 WNHNN and CDR2 SYGVQD (reference sequence). The CDR3 contains 14 residues. V trimming: 6 bases; J trimming: 7 bases; junction bases outside the gene matches: 3. CDR3 sequence reads: CASSPGQGNSPLHF. The CDR3 DNA sequence: TGCGCCAGCAGCCCGGGACAGGGGAATTCACCCCTCCACTTT.

This CDR3 reads CASSFRKGQQPSPLHF. CDR3 nucleotides: TGTGCCAGCAGTTTCCGTAAGGGACAGCAACCTTCACCCCTCCACTTT. The chain combines TRBV28 with TRBJ1-6; 7 bases align to TRBD1. Germline values: CDR1 MDHEN, CDR2 SYDVKM. The CDR3 covers 16 residues. V dropped 3 bases and J dropped 9; count of bases not matched to a gene: 11. Filled out from reference TRBV28 and TRBJ1-6, the complete variable domain reads DVKVTQSSRYLVKRTGEKVFLECVQDMDHENMFWYRQDPGLGLRLIYFSYDVKMKEKGDIPEGYSVSREKKERFSLILESASTNQTSMYLCASSFRKGQQPSPLHFGNGTRLTVT.

The V gene is TRBV9, the J gene TRBJ2-7, with 9 positions matching TRBD1. The V segment lost 3 bases and the J segment 3 bases; nucleotides outside the gene matches: 7. This CDR3 comprises 15 residues. The germline CDR1 and CDR2 sequences are SGDLS and YYNGEE. As DNA, the CDR3 is TGTGCCAGCAGCGAGGGGACAGGGAGGGACTACGAGCAGTACTTC. Translating it yields CASSEGTGRDYEQYF.

V is TRBV28 and J is TRBJ1-5; D is uncertain. This CDR3 is 15 amino acids long. Germline assignment: CDR1 MDHEN and CDR2 SYDVKM. The V gene lost 5 bases and the J gene lost 7 bases, with 18 bases spanning the gap. CDR3 sequence reads: CASSANRFNGQPQHF. The CDR3 coding sequence is TGTGCCAGCAGTGCGAATCGTTTCAACGGGCAGCCCCAGCATTTT.

This chain links TRBV11-1 with TRBJ1-1, with 9 bases fitting TRBD1. Germline CDR1 SGHAT, CDR2 FQDESV (reference sequence). After removal of 1 base from V and 1 base from J, the junction contained 4 bases not matched to a gene. The CDR3 is 16 residues long. CDR3 nucleotides: TGTGCCAGCAGCTTAGTACAGGGGGCAGGGAACACTGAAGCTTTCTTT. Its translation is CASSLVQGAGNTEAFF.

The rearrangement links TRBV5-6 to TRBJ2-7; 7 nucleotides line up with TRBD1. Trimming cost V 5 bases and J 2 bases; bases outside gene matches: 10. The CDR3 is 15 amino acids. Germline values: CDR1 SGHDT, CDR2 YYEEEE. CDR3 sequence: CASSPSVQGAYEQYF. DNA for the CDR3: TGTGCCAGCAGTCCGAGCGTCCAGGGGGCCTACGAGCAGTACTTC.

The chain uses TRBV6-2 or TRBV6-3 and TRBJ1-5; a weak D match, TRBD1 (5 bases). Trimming removed 3 bases at V and 5 bases at J, with 11 bases between. The CDR3 loop spans 14 amino acids. Germline V gene data show CDR1 as MNHEY and CDR2 as SVGEGT. The CDR3 here is CASSYWGPDQPQHF. The DNA of the CDR3 is TGTGCCAGCAGTTATTGGGGACCCGATCAGCCCCAGCATTTT.

The chain's CDR3 is CASSLNNQGIYEQYF. CDR3 bases: TGTGCCAGCAGCTTAAATAATCAGGGAATCTACGAGCAGTACTTC. The chain uses TRBV5-5 and TRBJ2-7; possible D gene TRBD1, 5 bases. The V gene lost 2 bases and the J gene lost 3 bases, with 15 bases spanning the gap. In germline, CDR1 is SGHKS, CDR2 YYEKEE (reference sequence). This CDR3 is 15 amino acids long.

The genes are TRBV20-1 and TRBJ2-1; D gene unclear. The CDR3 runs 11 residues. V was clipped by 3 bases and J by 10 bases, with 10 bases between them. The germline CDR1 and CDR2 sequences are DFQATT and SNEGSKA (reference sequence). Here the CDR3 reads CSARGLGEQFF. The CDR3 DNA follows: TGCAGTGCTAGGGGCCTCGGGGAGCAGTTCTTC.

This clone was recorded only once. The J gene is TRBJ1-3, the V gene TRBV27; no clear D gene. Looked up from germline, CDR1 is MNHEY and CDR2 is SMNVEV (reference sequence). V lost 5 bases to trimming and J lost 0 bases, with 11 bases between them. The CDR3 runs 15 residues. The CDR3 reads CASSTDGNSGNTIYF. CDR3 coding DNA: TGTGCCAGCAGTACCGACGGCAACTCTGGAAACACCATATATTTT.

This clone was counted only a few times. The chain couples TRBV7-2 to TRBJ1-2; 8 bases are shared with TRBD1. Germline V gives CDR1 SGHTA, CDR2 FQGNSA. This CDR3 has 17 residues. With V trimmed by 2 bases and J by 0 bases, 8 bases remained unmatched. For the CDR3, the DNA is TGTGCCAGCAGCTTACTGGACAGGGCACGAGCTAACTATGGCTACACCTTC. Its protein product is CASSLLDRARANYGYTF.

The rearrangement links TRBV15 to TRBJ1-1; no clear D. There are 14 residues in the CDR3. Trimming removed 5 bases from V and 1 base from J, with 11 bases in between. Looked up from germline, CDR1 is LNHNV and CDR2 is YYDKDF (reference sequence). This CDR3 is CATSADGSNTEAFF. The CDR3 DNA follows: TGTGCCACCAGCGCAGATGGATCGAACACTGAAGCTTTCTTT. Together with reference TRBV15 and TRBJ1-1, the CDR3 gives the full variable domain: DAMVIQNPRYQVTQFGKPVTLSCSQTLNHNVMYWYQQKSSQAPKLLFHYYDKDFNNEADTPDNFQSRRPNTSFCFLDIRSPGLGDTAMYLCATSADGSNTEAFFGQGTRLTVV.

V is TRBV19 and J is TRBJ1-1; D gene unclear. From germline, CDR1 is LNHDA and CDR2 SQIVND (reference sequence). Trimming removed 4 bases at V and 2 bases at J, with 8 bases between. The CDR3 has 13 residues. The CDR3 sequence: CASSRAHNTEAFF. The CDR3 DNA reads as TGTGCCAGTAGTAGGGCCCACAACACTGAAGCTTTCTTT.

The chain joins TRBV6-5 to TRBJ1-2, with D maybe TRBD1 (5 bases). The length of the CDR3 is 16 residues. The V and J ends lost 0 bases and 3 bases respectively, with 14 bases between them. Germline CDR1 reads MNHEY; CDR2 reads SVGAGI. The CDR3 here is CASSYSLEAGHYGYTF. The CDR3 bases are TGTGCCAGCAGTTACTCACTCGAGGCAGGGCACTATGGCTACACCTTC.

The chain has TRBV28 and TRBJ1-6, with unresolved D. Per germline, CDR1 MDHEN and CDR2 SYDVKM. The CDR3 is 12 residues long. V was shortened by 6 bases and J by 7 bases, with 7 bases between the two germline ends. CDR3 residues: CASRFMNSPLHF. DNA for the CDR3: TGTGCCAGCAGGTTCATGAATTCACCCCTCCACTTT. The entire variable domain, with the rest obtained from reference TRBV28 and TRBJ1-6, is as follows: DVKVTQSSRYLVKRTGEKVFLECVQDMDHENMFWYRQDPGLGLRLIYFSYDVKMKEKGDIPEGYSVSREKKERFSLILESASTNQTSMYLCASRFMNSPLHFGNGTRLTVT.

The chain recombines TRBV7-2 with TRBJ2-4, with 7 bases that match TRBD1. The V segment lost 2 bases and the J segment 2 bases; nucleotides outside the gene matches: 3. Germline lookup yields CDR1 SGHTA and CDR2 FQGNSA. The CDR3 length is 15 residues. DNA of the CDR3: TGTGCCAGCAGCTTACTGGGACAGTCCAAAAACATTCAGTACTTC. It translates to CASSLLGQSKNIQYF.

The rearrangement links TRBV5-1 to TRBJ2-7; TRBD1 matches 10 bases. The CDR3 has 15 residues. Per germline, CDR1 SGHRS and CDR2 YFSETQ. Losses at the gene ends were 0 bases for V and 2 bases for J; bases not matched to a gene: 2. This CDR3 is CASSLGGQGAYEQYF. The CDR3 DNA follows: TGCGCCAGCAGCTTGGGTGGACAGGGGGCCTACGAGCAGTACTTC.

V is TRBV29-1 and J is TRBJ2-3; D remains unclear. V lost 4 bases, J lost 0 bases, and 8 bases lay in between. Germline-derived CDR1 and CDR2 are SQVTM and ANQGSEA. CDR3 length: 13 amino acids. The CDR3 DNA follows: TGCAGCGTTGCTAAACGAAGCACAGATACGCAGTATTTT. Protein product: CSVAKRSTDTQYF.

This clone was recorded a few times. V is TRBV6-1 and J is TRBJ1-4; 7 nucleotides agree with TRBD1. Trimming at V came to 3 bases and at J to 4 bases, leaving 8 bases not matched to a gene. The CDR3 has 16 residues. Germline V gives CDR1 MNHNS, CDR2 SASEGT. CDR3 bases: TGTGCCAGCAGTGATCAACAGGGGTCGGGTAATGAAAAACTGTTTTTT. It encodes CASSDQQGSGNEKLFF.

The gene calls are TRBV19 and TRBJ1-5; a possible D gene is TRBD1 (6 bases). CDR3 size: 15 residues. CDR1 is LNHDA, CDR2 SQIVND, per germline (reference sequence). V lost 1 base, J lost 2 bases, and 9 bases lay in between. Here the CDR3 reads CASSIGGGGNQPQHF. The DNA of the CDR3 is TGTGCCAGTAGTATAGGAGGGGGAGGCAATCAGCCCCAGCATTTT.